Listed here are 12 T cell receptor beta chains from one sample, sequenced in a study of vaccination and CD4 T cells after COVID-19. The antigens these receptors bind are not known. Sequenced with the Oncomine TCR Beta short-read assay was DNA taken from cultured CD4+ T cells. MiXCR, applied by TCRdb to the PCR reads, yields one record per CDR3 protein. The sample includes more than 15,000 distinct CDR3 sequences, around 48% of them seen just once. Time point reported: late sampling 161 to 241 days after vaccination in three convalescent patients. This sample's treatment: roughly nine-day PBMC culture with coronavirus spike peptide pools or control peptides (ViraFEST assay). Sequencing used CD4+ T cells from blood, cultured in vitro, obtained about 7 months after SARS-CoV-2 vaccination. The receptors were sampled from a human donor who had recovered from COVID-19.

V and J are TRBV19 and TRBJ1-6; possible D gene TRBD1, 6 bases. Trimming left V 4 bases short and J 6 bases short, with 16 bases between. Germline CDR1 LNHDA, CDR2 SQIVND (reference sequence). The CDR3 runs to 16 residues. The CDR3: CASSRGEGGFNSPLHF. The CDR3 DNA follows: TGTGCCAGTAGTAGAGGGGAGGGGGGGTTTAATTCACCCCTCCACTTT.

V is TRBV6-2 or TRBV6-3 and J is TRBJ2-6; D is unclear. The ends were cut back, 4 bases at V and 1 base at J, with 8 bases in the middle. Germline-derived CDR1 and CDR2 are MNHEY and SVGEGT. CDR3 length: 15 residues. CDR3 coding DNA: TGTGCCAGCAGTTCCGCAGGTTCTGGGGCCAACGTCCTGACTTTC. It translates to CASSSAGSGANVLTF.

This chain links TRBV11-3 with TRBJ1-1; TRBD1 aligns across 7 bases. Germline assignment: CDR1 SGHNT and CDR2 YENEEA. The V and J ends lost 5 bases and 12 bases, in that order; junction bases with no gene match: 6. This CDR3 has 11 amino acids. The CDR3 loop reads CASSHGQATFF. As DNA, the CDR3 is TGTGCCAGCAGCCATGGACAGGCAACTTTCTTT.

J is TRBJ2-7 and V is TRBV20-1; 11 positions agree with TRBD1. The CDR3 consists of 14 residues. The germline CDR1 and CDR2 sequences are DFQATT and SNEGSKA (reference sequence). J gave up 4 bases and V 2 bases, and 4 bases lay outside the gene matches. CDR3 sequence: CSARSGTGGYEQYF. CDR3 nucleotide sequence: TGCAGTGCTAGATCCGGGACAGGGGGTTACGAGCAGTACTTC.

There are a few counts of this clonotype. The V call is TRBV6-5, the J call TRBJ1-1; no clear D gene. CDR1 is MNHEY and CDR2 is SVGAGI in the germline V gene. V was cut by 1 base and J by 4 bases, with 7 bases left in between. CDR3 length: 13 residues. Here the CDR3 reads CASSYFVGTEAFF. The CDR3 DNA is TGTGCCAGCAGTTACTTTGTGGGCACTGAAGCTTTCTTT.

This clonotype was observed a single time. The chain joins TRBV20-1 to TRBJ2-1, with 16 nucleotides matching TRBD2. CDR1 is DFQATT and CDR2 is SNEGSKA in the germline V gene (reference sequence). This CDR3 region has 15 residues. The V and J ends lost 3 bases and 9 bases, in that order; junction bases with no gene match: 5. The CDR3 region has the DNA TGCAGTGCTAGGGTTGGGACTAGCGGGGGGGTTGAGCAGTTCTTC. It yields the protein CSARVGTSGGVEQFF.

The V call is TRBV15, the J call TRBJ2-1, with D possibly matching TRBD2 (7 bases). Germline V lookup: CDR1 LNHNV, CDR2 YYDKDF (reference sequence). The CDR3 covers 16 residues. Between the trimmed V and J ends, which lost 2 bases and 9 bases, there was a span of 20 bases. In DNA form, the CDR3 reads TGTGCCACCAGCAGACAAGGGGGGGCGGAGGCGGGTGAGCAGTTCTTC. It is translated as CATSRQGGAEAGEQFF.

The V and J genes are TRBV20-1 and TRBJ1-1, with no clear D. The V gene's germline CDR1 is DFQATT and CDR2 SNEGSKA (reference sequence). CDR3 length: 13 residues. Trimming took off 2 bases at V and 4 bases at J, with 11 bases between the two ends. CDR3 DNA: TGCAGTGCTAGACTGTCAGGTAGCACTGAAGCTTTCTTT. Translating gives CSARLSGSTEAFF.

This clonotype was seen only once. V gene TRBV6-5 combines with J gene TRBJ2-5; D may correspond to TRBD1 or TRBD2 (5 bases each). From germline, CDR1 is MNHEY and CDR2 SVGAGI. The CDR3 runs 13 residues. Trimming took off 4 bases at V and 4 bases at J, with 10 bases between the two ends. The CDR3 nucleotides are TGTGCCAGCAGTTGGGGGATGGCAGAGACCCAGTACTTC. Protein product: CASSWGMAETQYF.

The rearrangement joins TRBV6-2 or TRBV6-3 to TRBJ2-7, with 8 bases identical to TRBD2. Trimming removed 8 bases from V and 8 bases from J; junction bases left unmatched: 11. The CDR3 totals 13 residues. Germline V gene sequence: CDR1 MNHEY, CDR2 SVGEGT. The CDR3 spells CASEGTRSPQQYF. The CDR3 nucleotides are TGTGCCAGCGAGGGGACTAGGAGTCCGCAGCAGTACTTC.

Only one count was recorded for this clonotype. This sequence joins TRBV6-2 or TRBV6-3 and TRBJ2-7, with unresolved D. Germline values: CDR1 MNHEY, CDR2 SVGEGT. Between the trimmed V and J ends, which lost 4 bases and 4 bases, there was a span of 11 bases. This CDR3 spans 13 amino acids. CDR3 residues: CASSSDVTYEQYF. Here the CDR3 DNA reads TGTGCCAGCAGTTCCGACGTTACGTACGAGCAGTACTTC.

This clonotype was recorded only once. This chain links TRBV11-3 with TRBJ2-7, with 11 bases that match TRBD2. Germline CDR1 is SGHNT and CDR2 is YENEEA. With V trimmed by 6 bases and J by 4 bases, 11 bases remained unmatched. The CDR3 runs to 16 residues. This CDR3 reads CASSIRVAGGEYEQYF. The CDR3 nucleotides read TGTGCCAGCAGTATTAGAGTAGCGGGAGGGGAATACGAGCAGTACTTC.